This TCR beta chain is from a study of cytomegalovirus exposure and HLA in healthy donors. Study in general: Earlier results showed 117 million unique TCR beta sequences derived from 150 million to 200 million T cells.

Healthy bone marrow donors formed the donor group. The PCR used 60 Vbeta and 13 Jbeta primers. Data came from immunoSEQ multiplex PCR; TCRdb stores just in-frame clones and leaves some out. The sample lists roughly 200,000 clones, roughly three quarters seen once, with roughly 1.6% in the top ten. Study-wide results and caveats: The study listed 150 to 200 cytomegalovirus-associated TCR beta chains.

The V gene's germline CDR1 is LGHNT and CDR2 FRNRAP. V was clipped by 3 bases and J by 5 bases, with 11 bases between them. The CDR3 contains 14 residues. Notes on this clone: Its specificity is not known.

The clonotype was recovered from a man between 45 and 60 years old in good health and CMV-seronegative. The sample taken for sequencing was PBMCs. The chain recombines TRBV12-5 with TRBJ1-5, with D possibly matching TRBD1 (6 bases). The CDR3 sequence is CASGLTGSDQPQHF. The CDR3 region has the DNA TGTGCTAGTGGTTTAACAGGGTCTGATCAGCCCCAGCATTTT.